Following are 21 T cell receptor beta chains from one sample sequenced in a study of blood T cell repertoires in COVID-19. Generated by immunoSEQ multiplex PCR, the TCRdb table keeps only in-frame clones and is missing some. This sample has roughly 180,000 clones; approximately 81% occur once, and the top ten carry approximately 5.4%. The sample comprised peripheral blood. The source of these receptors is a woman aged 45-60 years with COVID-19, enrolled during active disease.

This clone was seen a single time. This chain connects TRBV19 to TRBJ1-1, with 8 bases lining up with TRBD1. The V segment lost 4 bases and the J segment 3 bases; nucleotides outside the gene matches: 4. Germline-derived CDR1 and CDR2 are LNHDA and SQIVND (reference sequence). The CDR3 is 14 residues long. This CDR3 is CASSTGQGDTEAFF. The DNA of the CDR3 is TGTGCCAGTAGTACCGGACAGGGAGACACTGAAGCTTTCTTT.

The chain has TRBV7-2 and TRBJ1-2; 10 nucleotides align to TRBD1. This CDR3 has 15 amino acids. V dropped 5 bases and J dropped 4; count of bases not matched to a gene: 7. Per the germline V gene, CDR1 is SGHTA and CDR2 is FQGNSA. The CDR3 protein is CASSPGQGYPYGYTF. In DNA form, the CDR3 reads TGTGCCAGCAGCCCGGGACAGGGGTACCCCTATGGCTACACCTTC.

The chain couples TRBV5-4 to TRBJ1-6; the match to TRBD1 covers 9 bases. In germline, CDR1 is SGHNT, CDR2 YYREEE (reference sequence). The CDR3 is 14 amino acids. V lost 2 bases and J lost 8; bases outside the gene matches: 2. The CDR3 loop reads CASSFWDRDSPLHF. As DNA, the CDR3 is TGTGCCAGCAGCTTTTGGGACAGGGATTCACCCCTCCACTTT.

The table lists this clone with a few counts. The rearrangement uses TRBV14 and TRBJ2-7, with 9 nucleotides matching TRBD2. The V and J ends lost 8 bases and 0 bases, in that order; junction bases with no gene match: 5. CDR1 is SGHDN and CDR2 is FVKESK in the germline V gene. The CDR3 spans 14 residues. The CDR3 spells CASGRRGGSYEQYF. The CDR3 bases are TGTGCCAGCGGCAGGCGGGGGGGCTCCTACGAGCAGTACTTC.

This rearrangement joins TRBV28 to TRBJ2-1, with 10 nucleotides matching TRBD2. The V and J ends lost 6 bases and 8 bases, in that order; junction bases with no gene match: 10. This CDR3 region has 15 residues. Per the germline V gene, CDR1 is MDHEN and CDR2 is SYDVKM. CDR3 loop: CASRGTVLAGDEQFF. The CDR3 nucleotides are TGTGCCAGCAGAGGGACAGTCCTAGCGGGGGATGAGCAGTTCTTC.

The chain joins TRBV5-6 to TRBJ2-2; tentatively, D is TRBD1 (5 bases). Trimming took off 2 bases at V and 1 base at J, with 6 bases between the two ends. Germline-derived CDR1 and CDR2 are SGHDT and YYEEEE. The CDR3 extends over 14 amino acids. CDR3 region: CASSLRGNTGELFF. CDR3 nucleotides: TGTGCCAGCAGCTTAAGGGGGAACACCGGGGAGCTGTTTTTT.

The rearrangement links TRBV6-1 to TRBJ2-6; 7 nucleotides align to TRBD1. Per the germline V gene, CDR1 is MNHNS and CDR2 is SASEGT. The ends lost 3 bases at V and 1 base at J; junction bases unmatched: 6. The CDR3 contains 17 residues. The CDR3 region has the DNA TGTGCCAGCAGTGATACGCAGGGGGTATCTGGGGCCAACGTCCTGACTTTC. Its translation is CASSDTQGVSGANVLTF.

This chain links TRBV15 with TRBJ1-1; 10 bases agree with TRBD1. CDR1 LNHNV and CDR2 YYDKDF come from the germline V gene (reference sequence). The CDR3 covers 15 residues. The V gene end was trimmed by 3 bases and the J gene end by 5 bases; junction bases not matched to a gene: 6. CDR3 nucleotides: TGTGCCACCAGCAGCCCTAGGACAGGGGGAACTGAAGCTTTCTTT. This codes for CATSSPRTGGTEAFF.

The chain's CDR3 is CASSPLAGAPDTQYF. In DNA form, the CDR3 reads TGTGCCAGCAGCCCTCTAGCGGGGGCTCCAGATACGCAGTATTTT. V usage is TRBV2 and J usage is TRBJ2-3; TRBD2 aligns across 10 bases. V lost 6 bases, J lost 4 bases, and 7 bases stayed unmatched. CDR1 and CDR2 from the germline V gene are SNHLY and FYNNEI. The CDR3 totals 15 residues.

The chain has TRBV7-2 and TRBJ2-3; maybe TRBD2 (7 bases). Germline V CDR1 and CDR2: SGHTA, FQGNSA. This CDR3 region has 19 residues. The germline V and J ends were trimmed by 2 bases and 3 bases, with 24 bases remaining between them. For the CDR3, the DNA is TGTGCCAGCAGCTTATATCGAGGGGGAGGCCGGGGGGAAACAGATACGCAGTATTTT. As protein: CASSLYRGGGRGETDTQYF.

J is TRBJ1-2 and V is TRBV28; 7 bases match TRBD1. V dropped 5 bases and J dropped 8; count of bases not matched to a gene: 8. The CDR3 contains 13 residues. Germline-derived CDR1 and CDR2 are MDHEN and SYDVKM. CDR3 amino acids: CASSPPQQGGYTF. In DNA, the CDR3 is TGTGCCAGCAGTCCCCCGCAACAGGGGGGCTACACCTTC.

CDR3 loop: CASSPEAAISGNTIYF. CDR3 DNA sequence: TGTGCCAGCTCACCTGAGGCAGCTATCTCTGGAAACACCATATATTTT. This chain links TRBV18 with TRBJ1-3, with unresolved D. The germline gives CDR1 KGHSH, CDR2 LQKENI. V was pared by 3 bases and J by 0 bases, with 12 bases between. This CDR3 has 16 residues.

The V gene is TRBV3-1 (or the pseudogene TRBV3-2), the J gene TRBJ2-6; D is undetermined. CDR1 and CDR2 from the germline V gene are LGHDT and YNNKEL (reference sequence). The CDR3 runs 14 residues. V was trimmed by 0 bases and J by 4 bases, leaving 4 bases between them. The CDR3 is CASSQEAGANVLTF. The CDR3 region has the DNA TGTGCCAGCAGCCAAGAAGCAGGGGCCAACGTCCTGACTTTC.

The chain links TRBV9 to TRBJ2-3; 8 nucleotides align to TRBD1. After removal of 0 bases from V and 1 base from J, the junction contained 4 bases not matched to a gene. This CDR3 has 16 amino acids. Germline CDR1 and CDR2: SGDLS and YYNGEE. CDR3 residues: CASSVGGQGGTDTQYF. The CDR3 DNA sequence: TGTGCCAGCAGCGTAGGAGGACAGGGAGGCACAGATACGCAGTATTTT.

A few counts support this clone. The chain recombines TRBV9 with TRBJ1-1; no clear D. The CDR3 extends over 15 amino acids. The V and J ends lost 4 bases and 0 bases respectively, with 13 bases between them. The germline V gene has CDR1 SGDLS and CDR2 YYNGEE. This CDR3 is CASSPPGSLNTEAFF. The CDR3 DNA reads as TGTGCCAGCAGCCCCCCGGGGAGCCTGAACACTGAAGCTTTCTTT.

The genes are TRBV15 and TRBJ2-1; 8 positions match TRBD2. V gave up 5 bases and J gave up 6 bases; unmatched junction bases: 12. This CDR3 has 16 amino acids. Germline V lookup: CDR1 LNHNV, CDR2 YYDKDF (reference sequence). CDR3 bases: TGTGCCACCAGCCGCGGCGTGAAGGGACTAGTCAATGAGCAGTTCTTC. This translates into CATSRGVKGLVNEQFF.

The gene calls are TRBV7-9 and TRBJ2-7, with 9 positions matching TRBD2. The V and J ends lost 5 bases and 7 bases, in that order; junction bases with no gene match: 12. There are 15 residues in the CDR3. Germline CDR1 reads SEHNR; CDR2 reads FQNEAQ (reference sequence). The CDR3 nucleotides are TGTGCCAGCAGCCAGGTCGGTAGCGGGGGACGGGAGCAGTACTTC. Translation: CASSQVGSGGREQYF.

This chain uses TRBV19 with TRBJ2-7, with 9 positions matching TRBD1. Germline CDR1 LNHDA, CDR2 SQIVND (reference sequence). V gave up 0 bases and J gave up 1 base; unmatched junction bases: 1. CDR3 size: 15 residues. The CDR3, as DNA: TGTGCCAGTAGTATAGAAGGGACAGGGTCCTACGAGCAGTACTTC. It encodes CASSIEGTGSYEQYF.

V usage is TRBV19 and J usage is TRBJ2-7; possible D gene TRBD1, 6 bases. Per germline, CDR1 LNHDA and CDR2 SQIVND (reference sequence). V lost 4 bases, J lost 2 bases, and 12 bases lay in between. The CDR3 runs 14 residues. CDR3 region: CASSTDSDTYEQYF. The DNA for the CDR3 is TGTGCCAGTAGTACGGACAGTGACACCTACGAGCAGTACTTC.

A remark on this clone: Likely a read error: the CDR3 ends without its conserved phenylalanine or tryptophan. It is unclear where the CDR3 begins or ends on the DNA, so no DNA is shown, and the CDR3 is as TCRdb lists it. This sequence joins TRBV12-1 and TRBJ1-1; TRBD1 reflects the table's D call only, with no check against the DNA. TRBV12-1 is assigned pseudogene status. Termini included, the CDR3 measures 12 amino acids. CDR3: CASSFVSRLDRE.

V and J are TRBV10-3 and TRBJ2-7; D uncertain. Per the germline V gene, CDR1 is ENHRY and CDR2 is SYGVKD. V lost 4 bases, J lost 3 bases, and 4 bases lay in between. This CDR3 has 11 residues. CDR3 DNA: TGTGCCATCAGTGGAGGCTACGAGCAGTACTTC. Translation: CAISGGYEQYF.